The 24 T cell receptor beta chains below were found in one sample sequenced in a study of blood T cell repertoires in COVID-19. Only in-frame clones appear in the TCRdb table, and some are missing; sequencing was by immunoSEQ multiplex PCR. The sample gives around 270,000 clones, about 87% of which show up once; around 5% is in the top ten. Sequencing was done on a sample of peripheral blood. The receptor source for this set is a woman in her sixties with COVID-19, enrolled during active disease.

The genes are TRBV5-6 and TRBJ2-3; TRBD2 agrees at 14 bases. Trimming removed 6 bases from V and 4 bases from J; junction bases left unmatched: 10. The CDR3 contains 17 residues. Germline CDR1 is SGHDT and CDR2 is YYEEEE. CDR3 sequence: CASTLTSGRVGPDTQYF. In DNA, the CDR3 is TGTGCCAGCACCCTGACTAGCGGGAGGGTCGGCCCAGATACGCAGTATTTT. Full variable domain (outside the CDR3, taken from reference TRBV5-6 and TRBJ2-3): DAGVTQSPTHLIKTRGQQVTLRCSPKSGHDTVSWYQQALGQGPQFIFQYYEEEERQRGNFPDRFSGHQFPNYSSELNVNALLLGDSALYLCASTLTSGRVGPDTQYFGPGTRLTVL.

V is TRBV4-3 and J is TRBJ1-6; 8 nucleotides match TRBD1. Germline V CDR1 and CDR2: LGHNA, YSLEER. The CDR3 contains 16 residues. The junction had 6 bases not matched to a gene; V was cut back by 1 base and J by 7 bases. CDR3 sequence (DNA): TGCGCCAGCAGCCAAGGGGCAGGGGGCTGGAATTCACCCCTCCACTTT. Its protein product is CASSQGAGGWNSPLHF.

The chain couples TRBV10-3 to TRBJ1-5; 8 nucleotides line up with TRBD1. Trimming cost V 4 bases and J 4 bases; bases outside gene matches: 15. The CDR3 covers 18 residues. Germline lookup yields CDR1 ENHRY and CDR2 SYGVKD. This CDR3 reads CAISAGTGSRFGNQPQHF. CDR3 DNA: TGTGCCATCAGTGCTGGGACAGGCTCCCGCTTCGGTAATCAGCCCCAGCATTTT.

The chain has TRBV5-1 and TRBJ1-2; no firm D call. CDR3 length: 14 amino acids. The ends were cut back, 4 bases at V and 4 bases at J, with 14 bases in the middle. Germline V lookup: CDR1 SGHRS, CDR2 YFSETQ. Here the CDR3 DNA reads TGCGCCAGCAGCCCTACCGTCCCGGGCTATGGCTACACCTTC. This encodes CASSPTVPGYGYTF.

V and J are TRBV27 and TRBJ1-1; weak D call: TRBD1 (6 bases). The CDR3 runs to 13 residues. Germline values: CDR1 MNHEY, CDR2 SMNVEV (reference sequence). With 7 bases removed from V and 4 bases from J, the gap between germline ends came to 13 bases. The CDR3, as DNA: TGTGCCAGCAAACGCAGGGGTTTCACTGAAGCTTTCTTT. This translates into CASKRRGFTEAFF.

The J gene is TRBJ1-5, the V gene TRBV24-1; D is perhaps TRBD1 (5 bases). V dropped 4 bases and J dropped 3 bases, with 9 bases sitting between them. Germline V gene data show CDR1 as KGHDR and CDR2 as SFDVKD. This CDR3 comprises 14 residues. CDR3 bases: TGTGCCACCAGTGACCCAGGGTACAATCAGCCCCAGCATTTT. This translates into CATSDPGYNQPQHF.

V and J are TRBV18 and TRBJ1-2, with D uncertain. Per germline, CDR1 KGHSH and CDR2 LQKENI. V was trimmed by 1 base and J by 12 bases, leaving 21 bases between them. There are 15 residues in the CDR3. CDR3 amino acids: CASSPLQDSQAGHTF. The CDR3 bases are TGTGCCAGCTCACCACTCCAGGACTCCCAGGCGGGTCACACCTTC.

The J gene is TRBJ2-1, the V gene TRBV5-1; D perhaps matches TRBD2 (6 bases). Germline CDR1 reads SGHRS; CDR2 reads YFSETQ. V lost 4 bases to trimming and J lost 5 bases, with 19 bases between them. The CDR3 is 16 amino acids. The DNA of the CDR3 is TGCGCCAGCAGCCGGAAGGGGACTCCAGGGCACAATGAGCAGTTCTTC. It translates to CASSRKGTPGHNEQFF.

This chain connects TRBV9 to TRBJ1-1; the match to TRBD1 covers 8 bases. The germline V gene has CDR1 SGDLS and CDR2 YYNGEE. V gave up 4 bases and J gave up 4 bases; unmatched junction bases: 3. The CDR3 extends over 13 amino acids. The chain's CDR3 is CASSPDRVTEAFF. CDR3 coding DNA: TGTGCCAGCAGCCCGGACAGGGTCACTGAAGCTTTCTTT.

The CDR3 DNA is TGTGCCAGCAGCTCGATCCTGGGACAGGGTGGTTTTTCTGAAGCTTTCTTT. Translating gives CASSSILGQGGFSEAFF. The rearrangement joins TRBV5-8 to TRBJ1-1, with 9 bases lining up with TRBD1. Germline V lookup: CDR1 SGHTS, CDR2 YDEGEE. The CDR3 consists of 17 residues. J lost 6 bases, V lost 3 bases, and 15 bases had no gene match. The variable domain in full, with the rest retrieved from reference TRBV5-8 and TRBJ1-1, is EAGVTQSPTHLIKTRGQQATLRCSPISGHTSVYWYQQALGLGLQFLLWYDEGEERNRGNFPPRFSGRQFPNYSSELNVNALELEDSALYLCASSSILGQGGFSEAFFGQGTRLTVV.

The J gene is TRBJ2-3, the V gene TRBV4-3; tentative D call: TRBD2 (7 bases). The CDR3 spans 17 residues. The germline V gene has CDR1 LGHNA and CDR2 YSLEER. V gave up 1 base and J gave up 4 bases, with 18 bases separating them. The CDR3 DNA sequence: TGCGCCAGCAGCCAAGGGGGGGGCGGGAGTTGGGCAGATACGCAGTATTTT. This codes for CASSQGGGGSWADTQYF.

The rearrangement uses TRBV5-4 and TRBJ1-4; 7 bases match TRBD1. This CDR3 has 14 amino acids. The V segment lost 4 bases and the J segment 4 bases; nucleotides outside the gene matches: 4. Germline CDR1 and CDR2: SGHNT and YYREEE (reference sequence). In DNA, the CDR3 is TGTGCCAGCAGCCGGGACAGCCTTAATGAAAAACTGTTTTTT. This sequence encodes CASSRDSLNEKLFF. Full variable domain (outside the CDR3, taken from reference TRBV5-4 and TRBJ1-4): ETGVTQSPTHLIKTRGQQVTLRCSSQSGHNTVSWYQQALGQGPQFIFQYYREEENGRGNFPPRFSGLQFPNYSSELNVNALELDDSALYLCASSRDSLNEKLFFGSGTQLSVL.

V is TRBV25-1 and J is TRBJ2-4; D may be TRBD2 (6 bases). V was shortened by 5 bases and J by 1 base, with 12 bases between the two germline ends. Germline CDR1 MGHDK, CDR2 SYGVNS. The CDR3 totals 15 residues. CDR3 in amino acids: CASSSLEGAKNIQYF. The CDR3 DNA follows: TGTGCCAGCAGTTCCCTGGAGGGGGCCAAAAACATTCAGTACTTC.

For the CDR3, the DNA is TGTGCCAGTCGAGACAGGGGGGGTATCTTGGACGAGCAGTTCTTC. Translation: CASRDRGGILDEQFF. V and J are TRBV19 and TRBJ2-1, with 9 bases lining up with TRBD1. V shed 8 bases, J shed 10 bases, and the junction held 15 bases outside the gene matches. Germline lookup yields CDR1 LNHDA and CDR2 SQIVND (reference sequence). This CDR3 region has 15 residues.

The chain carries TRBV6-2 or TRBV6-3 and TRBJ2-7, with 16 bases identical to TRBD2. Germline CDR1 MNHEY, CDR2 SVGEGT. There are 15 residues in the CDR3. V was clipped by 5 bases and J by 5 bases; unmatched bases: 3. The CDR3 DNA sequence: TGTGCCAGCAGTGCTGGGACTAGCGGGAGGGACGAGCAGTACTTC. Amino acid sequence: CASSAGTSGRDEQYF.

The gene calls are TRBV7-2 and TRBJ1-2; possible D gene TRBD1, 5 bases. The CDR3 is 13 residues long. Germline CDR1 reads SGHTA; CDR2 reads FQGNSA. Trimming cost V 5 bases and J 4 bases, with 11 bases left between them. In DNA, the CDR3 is TGTGCCAGCAGCCCTCGGGGGGGCTATGGCTACACCTTC. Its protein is CASSPRGGYGYTF.

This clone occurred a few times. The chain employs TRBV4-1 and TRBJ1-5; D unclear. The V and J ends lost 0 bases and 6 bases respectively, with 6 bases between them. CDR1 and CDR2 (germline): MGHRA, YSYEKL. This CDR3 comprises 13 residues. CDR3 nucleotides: TGCGCCAGCAGCCAAGACAGTATTCAGCCCCAGCATTTT. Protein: CASSQDSIQPQHF.

CDR3 in amino acids: CASSLLPGAKNIQYF. In DNA, the CDR3 is TGTGCCAGCAGCTTATTACCAGGGGCCAAAAACATTCAGTACTTC. This chain connects TRBV7-3 to TRBJ2-4; TRBD1 might be the D (5 bases). V dropped 2 bases and J dropped 1 base, with 9 bases sitting between them. Germline assignment: CDR1 SGHTA and CDR2 FQGTGA. CDR3 size: 15 residues.

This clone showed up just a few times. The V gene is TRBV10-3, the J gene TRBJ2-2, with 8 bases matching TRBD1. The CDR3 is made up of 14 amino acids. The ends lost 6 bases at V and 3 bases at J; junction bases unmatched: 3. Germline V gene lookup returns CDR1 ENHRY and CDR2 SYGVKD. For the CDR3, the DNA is TGTGCCATCAGGAAGGGACAGGACACCGGGGAGCTGTTTTTT. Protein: CAIRKGQDTGELFF.

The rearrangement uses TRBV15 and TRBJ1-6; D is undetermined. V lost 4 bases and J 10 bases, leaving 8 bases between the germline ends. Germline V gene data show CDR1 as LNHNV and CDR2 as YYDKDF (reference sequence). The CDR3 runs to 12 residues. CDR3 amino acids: CATSTRLSPLHF. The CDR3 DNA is TGTGCCACCAGCACCCGGTTATCACCCCTCCACTTT.

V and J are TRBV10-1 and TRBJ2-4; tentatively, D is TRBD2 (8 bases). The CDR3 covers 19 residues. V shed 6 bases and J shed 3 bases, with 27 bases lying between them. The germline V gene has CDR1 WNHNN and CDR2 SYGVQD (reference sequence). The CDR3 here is CASSGGPGRGREVKNIQYF. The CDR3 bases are TGCGCCAGCAGCGGGGGCCCAGGGAGGGGGCGGGAGGTCAAAAACATTCAGTACTTC.

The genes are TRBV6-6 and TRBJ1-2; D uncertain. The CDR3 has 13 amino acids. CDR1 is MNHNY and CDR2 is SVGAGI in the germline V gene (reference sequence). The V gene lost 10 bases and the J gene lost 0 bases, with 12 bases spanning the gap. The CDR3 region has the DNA TGTGCCACCTCGTGGCAGACTAACTATGGCTACACCTTC. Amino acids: CATSWQTNYGYTF.

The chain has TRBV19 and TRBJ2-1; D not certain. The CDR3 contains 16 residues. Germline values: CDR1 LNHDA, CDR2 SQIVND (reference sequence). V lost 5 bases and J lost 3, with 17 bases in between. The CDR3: CASSLRSNTNYNEQFF. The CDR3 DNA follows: TGTGCCAGTAGTTTGCGGTCCAATACTAACTACAATGAGCAGTTCTTC.

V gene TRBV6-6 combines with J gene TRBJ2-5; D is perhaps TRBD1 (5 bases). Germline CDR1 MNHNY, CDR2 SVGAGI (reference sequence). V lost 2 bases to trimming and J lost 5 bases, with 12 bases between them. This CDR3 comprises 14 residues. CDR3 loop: CASSYGRVGETQYF. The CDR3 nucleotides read TGTGCCAGCAGTTACGGCAGGGTAGGGGAGACCCAGTACTTC.